Following are 18 T cell receptor beta chains from one sample sequenced in a study of shared clonotypes between healthy human individuals. Sequencing was performed with immunoSEQ multiplex PCR; in TCRdb, only in-frame clones are kept and a portion is missing. The sample lists a few million clones; 95% were seen once. Input material: naive CD4+ T cells sorted from blood. As for subset: CD45RA+ positively selected. The receptors shown here come from a man aged 18 to 30 in good health.

In DNA form, the CDR3 reads TGTGCCAGCGGGACAGAGAACACTGAAGCTTTCTTT. The encoded protein is CASGTENTEAFF. The chain couples TRBV19 to TRBJ1-1; 7 positions agree with TRBD1. The germline V gene has CDR1 LNHDA and CDR2 SQIVND (reference sequence). Trimming removed 9 bases from V and 1 base from J; junction bases left unmatched: 2. The CDR3 length is 12 residues.

The J gene is TRBJ2-7, the V gene TRBV10-3; the match to TRBD2 covers 8 bases. The length of the CDR3 is 15 residues. After removal of 1 base from V and 2 bases from J, the junction contained 4 bases not matched to a gene. Germline assignment: CDR1 ENHRY and CDR2 SYGVKD. The CDR3 nucleotides read TGTGCCATCAGTGAGTTAGCGGGATTCGCCTACGAGCAGTACTTC. Translated, it gives CAISELAGFAYEQYF.

This clone was found once. V is TRBV9 and J is TRBJ2-7, with D unresolved. Germline CDR1 is SGDLS and CDR2 is YYNGEE. This CDR3 is built from 14 residues. The V end lost 4 bases, the J end lost 3 bases, and 14 bases lay between the germline ends. The CDR3 DNA reads TGTGCCAGCAGCCCCTCCCTAAACAACTACGAGCAGTACTTC. Translated, it gives CASSPSLNNYEQYF.

The chain links TRBV6-6 to TRBJ2-1; 9 bases line up with TRBD2. V gave up 8 bases and J gave up 14 bases; unmatched junction bases: 19. CDR3 length: 15 residues. Germline values: CDR1 MNHNY, CDR2 SVGAGI (reference sequence). The CDR3 loop reads CASVPGGGRAEEEFF. CDR3 in DNA: TGTGCCAGCGTTCCGGGGGGCGGGAGGGCCGAAGAGGAGTTCTTC.

A note on this clone: The same CDR3 arises from other DNA sequences in this sample as well. The CDR3 reads CASSPGTSGNNEQFF. The DNA for the CDR3 is TGTGCCAGCAGCCCAGGGACTAGCGGCAACAATGAGCAGTTCTTC. The J gene is TRBJ2-1, the V gene TRBV7-2; 11 bases are a match to TRBD2. From germline, CDR1 is SGHTA and CDR2 FQGNSA. This CDR3 has 15 residues. The J segment lost 5 bases and the V segment lost 5 bases, leaving 5 bases of the junction unmatched.

This clone appeared once. The gene calls are TRBV19 and TRBJ2-5; maybe TRBD2 (5 bases). Germline CDR1 and CDR2: LNHDA and SQIVND (reference sequence). The germline V and J ends were trimmed by 4 bases and 2 bases, with 14 bases remaining between them. The CDR3 totals 15 residues. The CDR3: CASSTGIPWQETQYF. DNA of the CDR3: TGTGCCAGTAGTACCGGGATCCCGTGGCAAGAGACCCAGTACTTC.

As regards this clone: Other DNA sequences within the sample encode an identical CDR3. The chain combines TRBV7-9 with TRBJ2-2, with D tentatively TRBD1 or TRBD2 (6 bases each). Germline lookup yields CDR1 SEHNR and CDR2 FQNEAQ (reference sequence). V shed 0 bases and J shed 2 bases, with 10 bases lying between them. The CDR3 length is 16 residues. The CDR3 is CASSLAGGGNTGELFF. The DNA for the CDR3 is TGTGCCAGCAGCTTAGCTGGAGGGGGTAACACCGGGGAGCTGTTTTTT.

J is TRBJ2-3 and V is TRBV7-3; the match to TRBD2 covers 8 bases. The V gene's germline CDR1 is SGHTA and CDR2 FQGTGA. CDR3 length: 15 residues. Trimming cost V 4 bases and J 4 bases; bases outside gene matches: 7. CDR3 nucleotides: TGTGCCAGCAGCTCCCCGGGGGGGCGGGCAGATACGCAGTATTTT. Its protein product is CASSSPGGRADTQYF.

J is TRBJ2-7 and V is TRBV6-1; maybe TRBD2 (6 bases). The CDR3 runs to 12 residues. Germline V gene lookup returns CDR1 MNHNS and CDR2 SASEGT. The V and J ends lost 4 bases and 6 bases respectively, with 10 bases between them. Here the CDR3 DNA reads TGTGCCAGCAGTGGGGACTTCTTCGAGCAGTACTTC. Translating gives CASSGDFFEQYF.

The rearrangement joins TRBV10-2 to TRBJ2-7; 8 bases are shared with TRBD1. CDR3 size: 14 residues. Germline V gives CDR1 WSHSY, CDR2 SAAADI. The V and J ends lost 5 bases and 0 bases, in that order; junction bases with no gene match: 3. CDR3 residues: CASSPDRGSYEQYF. The CDR3 DNA follows: TGCGCCAGCAGTCCCGACAGGGGCTCCTACGAGCAGTACTTC.

The V gene is TRBV4-3, the J gene TRBJ1-2; D might be TRBD1 (6 bases). This CDR3 region has 13 residues. V shed 1 base and J shed 7 bases, with 10 bases lying between them. Germline V gives CDR1 LGHNA, CDR2 YSLEER. This CDR3 reads CASSQVRGFGYTF. CDR3 nucleotides: TGCGCCAGCAGCCAAGTTAGGGGGTTTGGCTACACCTTC.

On this clone itself: Other DNA sequences in this specimen translate into the identical CDR3. The rearrangement links TRBV11-3 to TRBJ1-1, with 9 bases lining up with TRBD1. With V trimmed by 4 bases and J by 1 base, 1 base remained unmatched. Germline V CDR1 and CDR2: SGHNT, YENEEA. This CDR3 is 14 amino acids long. DNA of the CDR3: TGTGCCAGCAGCTCGGGACAGGGGAACACTGAAGCTTTCTTT. It translates to CASSSGQGNTEAFF.

The rearrangement uses TRBV6-1 and TRBJ2-5; tentatively, D is TRBD1 (6 bases). Germline lookup yields CDR1 MNHNS and CDR2 SASEGT. The CDR3 totals 16 residues. Deletions cut 1 base from V and 5 bases from J, with 17 bases between. The CDR3 loop is CASSEGGQLLRETQYF. Written as DNA, the CDR3 is TGTGCCAGCAGTGAAGGCGGACAGCTTTTACGGGAGACCCAGTACTTC.

The genes are TRBV6-1 and TRBJ1-2, with D perhaps matching TRBD1 (5 bases). Germline-derived CDR1 and CDR2 are MNHNS and SASEGT. V was clipped by 5 bases and J by 7 bases, with 17 bases between them. This CDR3 region has 14 residues. Written as DNA, the CDR3 is TGTGCCAGCAGTCCCTCCGGGACGACCAGTGGCTACACCTTC. Translating it yields CASSPSGTTSGYTF.

This chain joins TRBV29-1 and TRBJ2-3, with D possibly matching TRBD1 (8 bases). The CDR3 covers 14 residues. Germline V lookup: CDR1 SQVTM, CDR2 ANQGSEA. For the CDR3, the DNA is TGCACCGGGACTACAGGGGGTGGCACAGATACGCAGTATTTT. This translates into CTGTTGGGTDTQYF.

This rearrangement joins TRBV5-6 to TRBJ1-3, with TRBD1 matching 9 bases. The junction had 12 bases not matched to a gene; V was cut back by 1 base and J by 10 bases. The germline gives CDR1 SGHDT, CDR2 YYEEEE. There are 16 residues in the CDR3. Here the CDR3 reads CASSLWGTGPVGTIYF. In DNA form, the CDR3 reads TGTGCCAGCAGCTTGTGGGGGACAGGGCCTGTTGGGACCATATATTTT.

The genes are TRBV10-2 and TRBJ2-2; tentative D call: TRBD2 (6 bases). Trimming left V 6 bases short and J 4 bases short, with 15 bases between. The CDR3 sequence is 15 residues long. Per germline, CDR1 WSHSY and CDR2 SAAADI. The DNA for the CDR3 is TGCGCCAGCAGCCCGACGGGAGTCGTCACCGGGGAGCTGTTTTTT. It specifies CASSPTGVVTGELFF.

This sequence joins TRBV4-1 and TRBJ1-3; D gene unclear. Trimming left V 0 bases short and J 1 base short, with 10 bases between. Germline V lookup: CDR1 MGHRA, CDR2 YSYEKL. The CDR3 has 16 residues. CDR3 DNA sequence: TGCGCCAGCAGCCAAGAGTCGGGCCCGTCTGGAAACACCATATATTTT. Protein: CASSQESGPSGNTIYF.